Given below is one T cell receptor beta chain in context. What it binds is unknown. The missing conserved phenylalanine or tryptophan at the end of this CDR3 makes a read error likely. Using its own MiXCR run on the multiplex PCR reads, TCRdb lists one record per CDR3 protein. This table has approximately 280,000 distinct CDR3 sequences, over 25% appearing once. This record belongs to a study of breast tumors, draining lymph nodes, adjacent tissues. Points from the study as a whole: Findings are consistent with lymph node origin and intratumoral expansion of most tumor T cells. Luminal-like breast cancer showed significantly greater tumor-nontumor repertoire similarity than basal-like breast cancer did. Tumor T cell lymph node origin was a supported hypothesis, not proven. Tumor TCR diversity was below lymph nodes but above nontumor tissue.

The germline V gene has CDR1 MNHNY and CDR2 SVGAGI (reference sequence). This CDR3 comprises 16 residues. V was cut by 5 bases and J by 8 bases, with 21 bases left in between. The lymph nodes were axillary draining lymph nodes from breast cancer patients. Input material: axillary lymph node tissue. The chain uses TRBV6-6 and TRBJ1-4; no firm D call. This receptor was identified in a female donor with breast cancer. Some clones in this sample may be carry-over from other donors' samples. For the CDR3, the DNA is TGTGCCAGCAGTCACCCCATGACCGGGGTGGGAGAAAAACTGTTTCTT. Encoded protein: CASSHPMTGVGEKLFL.